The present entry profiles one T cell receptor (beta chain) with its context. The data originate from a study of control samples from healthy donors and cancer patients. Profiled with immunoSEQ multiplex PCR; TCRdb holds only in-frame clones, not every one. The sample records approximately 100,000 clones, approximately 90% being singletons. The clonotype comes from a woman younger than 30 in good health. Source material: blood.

The CDR3 sequence is CASSLMASAGELFF. In DNA form, the CDR3 reads TGTGCCAGCAGTTTAATGGCTTCAGCCGGGGAGCTGTTTTTT. The chain combines TRBV27 with TRBJ2-2; D remains unclear. The CDR3 length is 14 residues. V was clipped by 2 bases and J by 6 bases, with 10 bases between them. Germline V gives CDR1 MNHEY, CDR2 SMNVEV (reference sequence).